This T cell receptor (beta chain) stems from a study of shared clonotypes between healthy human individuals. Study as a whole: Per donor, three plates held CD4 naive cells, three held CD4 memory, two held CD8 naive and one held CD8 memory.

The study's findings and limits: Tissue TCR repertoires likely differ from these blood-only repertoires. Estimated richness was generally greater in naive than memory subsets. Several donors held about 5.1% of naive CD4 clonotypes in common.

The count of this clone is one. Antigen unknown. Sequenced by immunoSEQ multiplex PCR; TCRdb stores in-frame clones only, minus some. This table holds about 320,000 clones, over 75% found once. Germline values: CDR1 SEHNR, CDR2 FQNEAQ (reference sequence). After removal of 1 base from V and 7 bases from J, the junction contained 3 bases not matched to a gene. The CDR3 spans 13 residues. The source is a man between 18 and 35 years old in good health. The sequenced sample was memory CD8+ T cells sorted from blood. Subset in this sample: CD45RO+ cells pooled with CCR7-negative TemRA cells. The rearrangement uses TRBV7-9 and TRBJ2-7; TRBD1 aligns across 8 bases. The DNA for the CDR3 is TGTGCCAGCAGCTTAGGGACAGGGTGGGAGCAGTACTTC. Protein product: CASSLGTGWEQYF.